This T cell receptor beta chain was obtained from a study of CD8+ T cells in alopecia areata. Overall study: The drug, tofacitinib, lasted 6 to 18 months, followed by 6 months off drug. Study-level points and caveats: Against the mouse data, patients shared TCRs less clearly, possibly for HLA reasons. Scalp and blood retained many expanded lesional clones during tofacitinib. Among the top 100, expanded CD8+ clones, as well as scalp clonality, were significantly decreased by tofacitinib.

Extraction and reverse transcription of RNA yielded cDNA as the sequencing template. Assay: immunoSEQ multiplex PCR; the TCRdb copy retains only in-frame clones and omits some. In the table there are fewer than 250,000 clones, 50% to 60% of which are singletons. A note on this clone: Its antigen remains unknown.

Sample treatment: oral pan-JAK inhibitor, 5-10 mg twice daily. This specimen consisted of CD4+ T cells sorted from blood, obtained at week 4, from a patient treated with tofacitinib. The receptor was derived from a human donor with alopecia areata.

The CDR3 bases are TGTGCCACCAGCAGAGATCGAAGGACAGGGAGTCGGGGCACAGATACGCAGTATTTT. Encoded protein: CATSRDRRTGSRGTDTQYF. The chain carries TRBV15 and TRBJ2-3; 8 positions match TRBD1. Unmatched junction bases numbered 12, after V lost 0 bases and J lost 1 base. Per germline, CDR1 LNHNV and CDR2 YYDKDF (reference sequence). The CDR3 length is 19 residues.